This paragraph covers one T cell receptor beta chain sequence. This record comes from a study of blood T cell repertoires in COVID-19. Across the study: Material from acute and convalescent COVID-19 was sourced from the United States, Italy and Spain.

The ends lost 4 bases at V and 0 bases at J; junction bases unmatched: 7. The CDR3 spans 17 residues. Germline CDR1 SGHKS, CDR2 YYEKEE (reference sequence). Sequenced by immunoSEQ multiplex PCR; TCRdb stores in-frame clones only, minus some. The table has around 150,000 clones, more than 75% seen once; the top ten hold less than 2.5%. Sequenced material: peripheral blood. This rearrangement joins TRBV5-5 to TRBJ2-1; 10 bases are a match to TRBD2. This clonotype was sampled from a man aged 65 to 79 with acute or convalescent COVID-19. This CDR3 reads CASSLIAGGSSYNEQFF. The DNA of the CDR3 is TGTGCCAGCAGCCTTATAGCGGGGGGTAGCTCCTACAATGAGCAGTTCTTC.